The TCR beta chain under discussion was sequenced for a study of OX40 agonist ivuxolimab in advanced cancers. Clones were sequenced by immunoSEQ multiplex PCR, and TCRdb holds only the in-frame ones, with some missing. The data hold about 21,000 clones, with approximately 83% observed a single time. Germline V gene sequence: CDR1 LNHDA, CDR2 SQIVND (reference sequence). The length of the CDR3 is 17 residues. With V trimmed by 7 bases and J by 6 bases, 11 bases remained unmatched. The rearrangement uses TRBV19 and TRBJ2-2, with TRBD2 matching 13 bases. This clonotype was obtained from an adult with an advanced solid tumor such as melanoma, head and neck, liver or kidney cancer. The material sequenced was CD4+ or CD8+ T cells sorted from blood, taken in a trial of the OX40 agonist ivuxolimab. CDR3 amino acids: CASKGARTSGSSGELFF. Written as DNA, the CDR3 is TGTGCCAGTAAAGGGGCGAGGACTAGCGGGAGTTCCGGGGAGCTGTTTTTT. Looking up the rest from reference TRBV19 and TRBJ2-2 gives the full variable domain: DGGITQSPKYLFRKEGQNVTLSCEQNLNHDAMYWYRQDPGQGLRLIYYSQIVNDFQKGDIAEGYSVSREKKESFPLTVTSAQKNPTAFYLCASKGARTSGSSGELFFGEGSRLTVL.